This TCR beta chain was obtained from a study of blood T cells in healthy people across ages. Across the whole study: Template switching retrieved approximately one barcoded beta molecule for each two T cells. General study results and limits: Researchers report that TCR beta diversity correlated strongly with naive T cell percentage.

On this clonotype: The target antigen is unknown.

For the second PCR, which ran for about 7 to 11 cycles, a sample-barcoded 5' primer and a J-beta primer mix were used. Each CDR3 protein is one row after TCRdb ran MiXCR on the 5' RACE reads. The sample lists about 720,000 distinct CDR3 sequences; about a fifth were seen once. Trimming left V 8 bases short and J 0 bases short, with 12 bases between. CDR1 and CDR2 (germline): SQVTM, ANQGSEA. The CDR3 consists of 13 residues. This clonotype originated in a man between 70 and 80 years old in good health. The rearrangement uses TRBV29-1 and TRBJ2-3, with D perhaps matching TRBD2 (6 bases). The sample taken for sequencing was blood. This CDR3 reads CSSRGLSTDTQYF. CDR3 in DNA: TGCAGCTCCCGTGGACTAAGCACAGATACGCAGTATTTT.